This TCR beta chain came from a study of cytomegalovirus exposure and HLA in healthy donors. V lost 0 bases and J lost 4, with 7 bases in between. Germline-derived CDR1 and CDR2 are SGDLS and YYNGEE. This CDR3 spans 13 amino acids. Samples came from healthy bone marrow donors. Notes on this clone: Antigen specificity is unknown.

The PCR contained 60 Vbeta and 13 Jbeta primers. Authors' processing steps: It was a later analysis that counted 83 million or so unique TCR beta chains, of which about 10 million were shared. Some clones are missing from TCRdb's copy, which holds only in-frame ones; the method was immunoSEQ multiplex PCR. That table supplies the V and J calls and clone size; D and trimming were determined from the DNA. The table lists 95,000 to 110,000 clones, 76% of them singletons. Whole-study findings and limits: About 90% or about 30% of the time was how often most TCR beta V segments were productive, according to an earlier analysis. Rarity marked most TCR sequences, yet some public TCRs occurred in many donors.

The sequencing input was PBMCs. This receptor was identified in a woman aged 18-29 years in good health and CMV-seropositive. The chain employs TRBV9 and TRBJ1-1; tentative D call: TRBD1 (6 bases). CDR3 nucleotide sequence: TGTGCCAGCAGCGTAGTACAGGGCACTGAAGCTTTCTTT. Its translation: CASSVVQGTEAFF.